This is a list of T cell receptor beta chains from one sample in a study of blood T cell repertoires in COVID-19. The assay was immunoSEQ multiplex PCR, and TCRdb's table has in-frame clones only and misses some. The data hold 200,000 to 300,000 clones, with about 87% observed a single time. The sample was peripheral blood. These receptors all stem from a woman in her 70s with active or convalescent COVID-19. Each CDR3 is given with its conserved first and last residue. A D gene is named only where the DNA matches it firmly. For some rows the clone size is stated as once, few or many, or as a class when expanded; others skip it.

d_call j_call clone_size v_call cdr3_nt cdr3_aa
NA TRBJ1-2 few TRBV3-1/TRBV3-2 TGTGCCAGCAGCCAATCTGAGGGAGGCTACACCTTC CASSQSEGGYTF
NA TRBJ1-2 NA TRBV28 TGTGCCACCTTTACAGGGTCCGCTAACTATGGCTACACCTTC CATFTGSANYGYTF
NA TRBJ2-7 NA TRBV11-2 TGTGCCAGCAGCCCCGACGTCGCAGGGAGGGAGCAGTACTTC CASSPDVAGREQYF
NA TRBJ2-1 NA TRBV11-3 TGTGCCAGCAGCCCCCCCCCGGAGAATGAGCAGTTCTTC CASSPPPENEQFF
NA TRBJ1-5 few TRBV5-6 TGTGCCAGCAGCTTTCGGGGGAGCAATCAGCCCCAGCATTTT CASSFRGSNQPQHF
TRBD1 TRBJ1-6 few TRBV20-1 TGCAGTGCTAGTGAGGACAGGGGGTTTATAGATTCACCCCTCCACTTT CSASEDRGFIDSPLHF
TRBD2 TRBJ2-2 NA TRBV3-1/TRBV3-2 TGTGCCAGCAGCCTGCATGGCGGGGGGGCCACCGGGGAGCTGTTTTTT CASSLHGGGATGELFF
TRBD2 TRBJ2-7 NA TRBV2 TGTGCCAGCAGTGTTGGGGGGGGAATATACGAGCAGTACTTC CASSVGGGIYEQYF
NA TRBJ2-3 NA TRBV7-2 TGTGCCAGCAGCCTCTTTTTAAGCACAGATACGCAGTATTTT CASSLFLSTDTQYF
NA TRBJ1-1 NA TRBV5-6 TGTGCCAGCAGCCCTCCGGTCGGGGGGGCTTTCTTT CASSPPVGGAFF
TRBD1 TRBJ2-5 NA TRBV5-4 TGTGCCAGCAGCTTGTCGGCAGGGGGCGAAGAGACCCAGTACTTC CASSLSAGGEETQYF
TRBD2 TRBJ2-5 once TRBV7-7 TGTGCCAGCAGCCGGACTAGCGGGGCGAAACAAGAGACCCAGTACTTC CASSRTSGAKQETQYF
NA TRBJ1-1 few TRBV2 TGTGCCAGCAGGGCAGGGCGAAACACTGAAGCTTTCTTT CASRAGRNTEAFF
TRBD1 TRBJ1-5 once TRBV6-2/TRBV6-3 TGTGCCAGCAGTAAGCGTCCGCCGGGACAGGGGGTATATGCCAATCAGCCCCAGCATTTT CASSKRPPGQGVYANQPQHF
NA TRBJ2-7 NA TRBV7-2 TGTGCCAGCAGCTTAGCCCCAGGACAGACCTACGAGCAGTACTTC CASSLAPGQTYEQYF
NA TRBJ2-3 NA TRBV2 TGTGCCAGCACCATCACAGATACGCAGTATTTT CASTITDTQYF
NA TRBJ1-6 NA TRBV7-9 TGTGCCAGCTTGGACAGTAAAGCAGCCTTCTATAATTCACCCCTCCACTTT CASLDSKAAFYNSPLHF
TRBD2 TRBJ2-7 NA TRBV5-1 TGCGCCAGCAGCGCCAGGACTAGCGGGGGGCACGAGCAGTACTTC CASSARTSGGHEQYF
NA TRBJ1-6 NA TRBV28 TGTGCCAGCAGGGACAGTTATTCCAATTCACCCCTCCACTTT CASRDSYSNSPLHF
TRBD1 TRBJ1-6 NA TRBV27 TGTGCCAGCAGTACCGGGACAGTCAATTCACCCCTCCACTTT CASSTGTVNSPLHF
TRBD2 TRBJ2-7 NA TRBV6-2/TRBV6-3 TGTGCCAGCAGTCAGAGCGGGACCCCCTACGAGCAGTACTTC CASSQSGTPYEQYF
TRBD2 TRBJ2-1 NA TRBV5-1 TGCGCCAGCAGCTTAGGCGCGGGGGTATTCATCGATCGCTCCTACAATGAGCAGTTCTTC CASSLGAGVFIDRSYNEQFF
NA TRBJ1-2 NA TRBV6-2/TRBV6-3 TGTGCCAGCAGTTACTCACAGGGCTACTATGGCTACACCTTC CASSYSQGYYGYTF
NA TRBJ2-7 NA TRBV6-5 TGTGCCAGCAGTTACGTGCCTAGCTCCTACGAGCAGTACTTC CASSYVPSSYEQYF